The 3 T cell receptor beta chains reported below all come from one sample, sequenced in a study of CD8 T cells in Susac syndrome. Random-hexamer reverse transcription was applied to roughly 0.45 to 1 ug RNA. TCRdb recomputed calls from the immunoSEQ multiplex PCR reads with MiXCR, one row per CDR3 protein. The profile covers approximately 200,000 distinct CDR3 sequences, with about 95% appearing a single time and roughly 0.088% taken by the ten largest. Sequencing was done on a sample of CD4+ T cells from PBMCs. Receptors were obtained from a human donor with multiple sclerosis.

The chain is built from TRBV15 and TRBJ2-2, with D unresolved. The germline V gene has CDR1 LNHNV and CDR2 YYDKDF (reference sequence). V was pared by 0 bases and J by 4 bases, with 12 bases between. The CDR3 runs to 16 residues. CDR3 bases: TGTGCCACCAGCAGAGATCCTACGGGCTTCACCGGGGAGCTGTTTTTT. Protein sequence: CATSRDPTGFTGELFF.

The rearrangement uses TRBV7-9 and TRBJ2-1; 12 bases are shared with TRBD2. The V gene end was trimmed by 4 bases and the J gene end by 15 bases; junction bases not matched to a gene: 10. The CDR3 runs 14 residues. Germline V gene lookup returns CDR1 SEHNR and CDR2 FQNEAQ (reference sequence). The DNA of the CDR3 is TGTGCCAGCAGCTCCCTTACGACTAGCGGGAGCCCGTTCTTC. Translation: CASSSLTTSGSPFF. Full variable domain (rest looked up from reference TRBV7-9 and TRBJ2-1): DTGVSQNPRHKITKRGQNVTFRCDPISEHNRLYWYRQTLGQGPEFLTYFQNEAQLEKSRLLSDRFSAERPKGSFSTLEIQRTEQGDSAMYLCASSSLTTSGSPFFGPGTRLTVL.

This sequence joins TRBV20-1 and TRBJ2-7; a possible D gene is TRBD1 (7 bases). This CDR3 region has 13 residues. From germline, CDR1 is DFQATT and CDR2 SNEGSKA (reference sequence). V dropped 5 bases and J dropped 3 bases, with 14 bases sitting between them. The CDR3 DNA reads as TGCAGTGCTGGCGGGACAGCATACTACGAGCAGTACTTC. This codes for CSAGGTAYYEQYF.